These 15 T cell receptor beta chains came from one sample sequenced in a study of HIV-infected patients and healthy controls. Antiretroviral therapy had run roughly three months, about 14 weeks, before follow-up blood collection. Whole blood was used without fractionation, so all unsorted peripheral T cells were included. cDNA was made from roughly 500 ng RNA using alpha and beta constant primers. Each of the alpha and beta chains got its own library through chain-specific third strand synthesis with indices. Each CDR3 protein gets one entry after TCRdb re-called the 5' RACE reads with MiXCR. Of around 20,000 distinct CDR3 sequences detected, approximately 9% appear once; the ten largest clones hold approximately 21%. The material sequenced was blood, taken during antiretroviral therapy. These receptors originate from an adult with HIV infection.

This clonotype was detected many times. The chain links TRBV5-4 to TRBJ1-1; 8 nucleotides match TRBD1. V lost 2 bases, J lost 5 bases, and 8 bases stayed unmatched. This CDR3 is built from 15 residues. The V gene's germline CDR1 is SGHNT and CDR2 YYREEE (reference sequence). The CDR3 DNA reads as TGTGCCAGCAGCTTTACAGGACAGGGATGGACTGAAGCTTTCTTT. It codes for CASSFTGQGWTEAFF.

This clonotype was counted only a few times. The V and J genes are TRBV6-6 and TRBJ1-5; the D gene is possibly TRBD1 (6 bases). V dropped 5 bases and J dropped 6 bases, with 14 bases sitting between them. The CDR3 is made up of 14 amino acids. Germline assignment: CDR1 MNHNY and CDR2 SVGAGI (reference sequence). The CDR3 bases are TGTGCCAGCAGTCGTAGGGGGGACTTTCAGCCCCAGCATTTT. This codes for CASSRRGDFQPQHF.

The sample holds many counts of this clonotype. The V gene is TRBV29-1, the J gene TRBJ2-6; D may be TRBD2 (6 bases). Trimming stripped 3 bases from V and 3 bases from J, with 6 bases between. CDR3 length: 13 amino acids. Germline V gene data show CDR1 as SQVTM and CDR2 as ANQGSEA. CDR3 nucleotides: TGCAGCGTTGAGGACTATGGGGCCAACGTCCTGACTTTC. Encoded protein: CSVEDYGANVLTF. The full variable domain, rest sourced from reference TRBV29-1 and TRBJ2-6, is SAVISQKPSRDICQRGTSLTIQCQVDSQVTMMFWYRQQPGQSLTLIATANQGSEATYESGFVIDKFPISRPNLTFSTLTVSNMSPEDSSIYLCSVEDYGANVLTFGAGSRLTVL.

By proportion, this clonotype is medium-sized. V is TRBV5-6 and J is TRBJ2-7, with D uncertain. V dropped 3 bases and J dropped 3 bases, with 13 bases sitting between them. The germline V gene has CDR1 SGHDT and CDR2 YYEEEE. The CDR3 loop spans 14 amino acids. The CDR3 region is CASSSGPNIYEQYF. CDR3 bases: TGTGCCAGCAGCTCCGGACCCAATATCTACGAGCAGTACTTC.

Many counts were recorded for this clonotype. The chain employs TRBV7-2 and TRBJ2-1, with D perhaps assigned TRBD1 or TRBD2 (6 bases each). V was pared by 4 bases and J by 0 bases, with 16 bases between. Per the germline V gene, CDR1 is SGHTA and CDR2 is FQGNSA. The CDR3 loop spans 17 amino acids. The CDR3 reads CASSWGLRESSYNEQFF. The CDR3 nucleotides are TGTGCCAGCAGCTGGGGGCTACGGGAGAGCTCCTACAATGAGCAGTTCTTC.

In this sample, this clonotype turned up many times. The chain couples TRBV12-3 or TRBV12-4 to TRBJ2-5; TRBD1 is a possible D gene (5 bases). V was trimmed by 0 bases and J by 1 base, leaving 6 bases between them. This CDR3 region has 14 residues. CDR3 sequence reads: CASSLAGAQETQYF. The CDR3 coding sequence is TGTGCCAGCAGTTTAGCAGGGGCCCAAGAGACCCAGTACTTC.

The chain links TRBV20-1 to TRBJ2-1; D perhaps matches TRBD1 (6 bases). The CDR3 covers 17 residues. Germline CDR1 is DFQATT and CDR2 is SNEGSKA (reference sequence). V gave up 6 bases and J gave up 2 bases, with 23 bases separating them. CDR3 amino acids: CSAPDDTGYGAYNEQFF. The CDR3 nucleotides are TGCAGTGCCCCCGACGATACAGGGTATGGCGCCTACAATGAGCAGTTCTTC.

This clonotype showed up many times. The V and J genes are TRBV30 and TRBJ2-1; TRBD2 is a possible D gene (5 bases). CDR3 length equals 12 residues. Per the germline V gene, CDR1 is GTSNPN and CDR2 is SVGIG (reference sequence). V shed 5 bases and J shed 3 bases, with 8 bases lying between them. CDR3 amino acids: CAWAGDYNEQFF. As DNA, the CDR3 is TGTGCCTGGGCCGGGGACTACAATGAGCAGTTCTTC.

This clonotype occurred many times. This sequence joins TRBV15 and TRBJ1-1; D is possibly TRBD1 (6 bases). Trimming cost V 1 base and J 5 bases, with 11 bases left between them. CDR1 LNHNV and CDR2 YYDKDF come from the germline V gene (reference sequence). CDR3 size: 14 residues. In DNA form, the CDR3 reads TGTGCCACCAGCAGAGCGCAGGGGTGGACTGAAGCTTTCTTT. As protein: CATSRAQGWTEAFF.

This clonotype was seen a handful of times. The chain has TRBV20-1 and TRBJ1-4, with unresolved D. Trimming shortened V by 2 bases and J by 7 bases, and 11 bases separated the two germline ends. CDR1 and CDR2 from the germline V gene are DFQATT and SNEGSKA (reference sequence). CDR3 size: 13 residues. This CDR3 is CSARRGRGEKLFF. In DNA form, the CDR3 reads TGCAGTGCTAGAAGAGGGAGAGGTGAAAAACTGTTTTTT.

This clonotype was observed many times. The chain has TRBV3-1 and TRBJ1-1; the D gene is possibly TRBD1 (5 bases). Looked up from germline, CDR1 is LGHDT and CDR2 is YNNKEL (reference sequence). This CDR3 region has 14 residues. Between the trimmed V and J ends, which lost 2 bases and 1 base, there was a span of 8 bases. The CDR3 DNA is TGTGCCAGCAGCCAATGGGGGGAGAACACTGAAGCTTTCTTT. Translated, it gives CASSQWGENTEAFF. Filled out from reference TRBV3-1 and TRBJ1-1, the complete variable domain reads DTAVSQTPKYLVTQMGNDKSIKCEQNLGHDTMYWYKQDSKKFLKIMFSYNNKELIINETVPNRFSPKSPDKAHLNLHINSLELGDSAVYFCASSQWGENTEAFFGQGTRLTVV.

This clonotype was counted many times. The rearrangement joins TRBV20-1 to TRBJ2-3; D call uncertain. CDR1 and CDR2 (germline): DFQATT, SNEGSKA (reference sequence). Trimming pared 3 bases from V and 0 bases from J, leaving 13 bases between. CDR3 length: 15 residues. The CDR3, as DNA: TGCAGTGCTAGTTCTGGGCACCCTAGCACAGATACGCAGTATTTT. It yields the protein CSASSGHPSTDTQYF.

This clonotype was detected ten times or more. The genes are TRBV7-9 and TRBJ2-3; 10 bases are a match to TRBD2. V lost 5 bases to trimming and J lost 6 bases; unmatched junction nucleotides: 11. This CDR3 has 16 residues. Looked up from germline, CDR1 is SEHNR and CDR2 is FQNEAQ (reference sequence). CDR3 nucleotides: TGTGCCAGCAGCGCCCGTACTAGCGGGGTACAGGATACGCAGTATTTT. Protein: CASSARTSGVQDTQYF.

This clonotype was recorded many times. The chain recombines TRBV3-1 with TRBJ2-2; 9 positions match TRBD1. The CDR3 covers 15 residues. V lost 5 bases and J lost 7; bases outside the gene matches: 8. Germline loops: CDR1 LGHDT, CDR2 YNNKEL (reference sequence). The chain's CDR3 is CASSMGQGQGGELFF. CDR3 nucleotides: TGTGCCAGCAGCATGGGACAGGGCCAAGGCGGGGAGCTGTTTTTT.

This clonotype was picked up many times. The rearrangement joins TRBV27 to TRBJ1-1, with D unclear. Per the germline V gene, CDR1 is MNHEY and CDR2 is SMNVEV (reference sequence). The CDR3 length is 13 residues. Trimming pared 4 bases from V and 0 bases from J, leaving 6 bases between. CDR3 DNA sequence: TGTGCCAGCAGTTACTATATGAACACTGAAGCTTTCTTT. It codes for CASSYYMNTEAFF.